This T cell receptor beta chain originates from a study of blood T cell repertoires in COVID-19 (dated by TCRdb to about 2020). At the level of the whole study: The collaborator samples originated in the United States, Italy and Spain and spanned the acute and convalescent phases of COVID-19. The samples were drawn from two sources: the first 160 participants of the ongoing ImmuneRACE study, and fewer than 1,500 subjects contributed by 6 global collaborators. A de-identified subject ID, COVID-19 status, age in years and sex were almost always included in the sample metadata. The material from the prospective study consisted of cDNA or gDNA derived from T cells, B-cell-depleted T cells, or PBMCs. The dataset comprised deeply sampled blood TCRbeta repertoires from subjects exposed to, actively infected with, or recovered from COVID-19. A freely available public database, intended as a resource for researchers studying the immune response to SARS-CoV-2, is where the repertoires were released. Where available, HLA class I and class II types were obtained from metadata supplied by the sample provider rather than from assay-based typing. Here is what the overall study found, with its caveats: The quantity of clinical and demographic metadata differed by source and by participant and was supplied without curation.

TCRbeta CDR3 regions were amplified from genomic DNA using the immunoSEQ Assay, a bias-controlled multiplex PCR. In the paper's pipeline: Within the assay, amplification of reference gene primers was used to estimate how many nucleated cells each sample contained. To quantify the absolute abundance of each unique TCRbeta CDR3 rearrangement, sequence reads were collapsed and filtered. For each sample, productive Simpson clonality was calculated as the square root of Simpson's diversity index across productive rearrangements. In its TCRdb copy, this immuneACCESS table keeps in-frame sequences only and misses some clones. Where compared with another copy, unresolved V genes explain less than half of these, and the others have no known cause. For V, J and clone size, that table is used; D and trimming come from the DNA. Within this sample are fewer than 350,000 clones, with roughly 85% of them counted one time only. The ten largest make up 7.2% of the sample.

A note on this clone: It has no known antigen specificity. It has no much larger one-base neighbor in the sample; base qualities were not kept.

The CDR3 starts with the cysteine, ends with the phenylalanine, and has 14 residues. Only CDR3 DNA is held: 42 bases, read in frame from base 1. CDR1 and CDR2 (LNHDA, SQIVND) derive from the germline V gene (reference sequence). The junction carries 12 bases between V and J, which are trimmed by 5 bases and 2 bases respectively. Collaborating institutions collected whole blood in K2EDTA tubes following their own protocols. Collaborator samples were shipped for TCRbeta analysis as frozen whole blood, isolated PBMCs, or DNA extracted from either sample type. Specimen: peripheral blood. This clonotype originated in a human donor in a cohort sampled during active COVID-19. The chain was built from TRBV19 and TRBJ1-2; the D gene is possibly TRBD1, with 5 bases matching. Read as DNA, the sequence is TGTGCCAGTAGTCCCACGACAGAGAACTATGGCTACACCTTC. Translated, this is CASSPTTENYGYTF.